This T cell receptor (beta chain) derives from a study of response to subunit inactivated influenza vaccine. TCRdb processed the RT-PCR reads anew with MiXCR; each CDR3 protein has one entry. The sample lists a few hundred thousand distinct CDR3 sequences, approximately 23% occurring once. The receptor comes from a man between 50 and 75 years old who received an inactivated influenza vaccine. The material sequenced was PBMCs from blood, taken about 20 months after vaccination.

The CDR3 sequence: CASSLGQSFYEQYF. The DNA of the CDR3 is TGCGCCAGCAGCTTGGGACAGAGCTTCTACGAGCAGTACTTC. The gene calls are TRBV5-1 and TRBJ2-7; perhaps TRBD1 as D (5 bases). Trimming removed 0 bases at V and 3 bases at J, with 10 bases between. The length of the CDR3 is 14 residues. The V gene's germline CDR1 is SGHRS and CDR2 YFSETQ.